The rows below give T cell receptor beta chains drawn from one sample of a study of shared clonotypes between healthy human individuals. This table comes from immunoSEQ multiplex PCR, and its TCRdb copy is limited to in-frame clones, with some not included. The data contain about 870,000 clones, 80% to 95% of them singletons. The sequenced sample was naive CD8+ T cells sorted from blood. The receptors were gathered from a man aged 25-45 years in good health. CDR3s include the opening cysteine and the closing phenylalanine or tryptophan. A D gene is named only where the DNA matches it firmly. Clone size is stated in some rows and not others, as once, few, many or a class when expanded.

TRBV7-3	-	-	TRBJ2-2	CASSLNPGTGATGELFF	TGTGCCAGCAGCTTAAACCCCGGGACGGGGGCCACCGGGGAGCTGTTTTTT
TRBV28	-	-	TRBJ1-5	CASSLSTDSYQPQHF	TGTGCCAGCAGTTTATCGACAGATAGTTATCAGCCCCAGCATTTT
TRBV20-1	-	-	TRBJ2-4	CSAAEGNIQYF	TGCAGTGCTGCCGAAGGAAACATTCAGTACTTC
TRBV11-2	-	-	TRBJ2-3	CASSVGVSSTDTQYF	TGTGCCAGCAGCGTGGGGGTATCTAGCACAGATACGCAGTATTTT
TRBV4-1	-	-	TRBJ2-2	CASSHLGLSANTGELFF	TGCGCCAGCAGCCACCTCGGACTTAGCGCGAACACCGGGGAGCTGTTTTTT
TRBV7-3	-	TRBD2	TRBJ2-1	CASSTGTSGHNEQFF	TGTGCCAGCAGCACCGGGACTAGCGGACACAATGAGCAGTTCTTC
TRBV5-5	-	-	TRBJ2-1	CASSPPDSTAGEQFF	TGTGCCAGCAGCCCCCCGGACTCGACGGCAGGTGAGCAGTTCTTC
TRBV13	-	-	TRBJ2-3	CASSLSSEGTDTQYF	TGTGCCAGCAGCTTGTCTAGCGAAGGCACAGATACGCAGTATTTT
TRBV28	-	-	TRBJ2-7	CATLSGGSYEQYF	TGTGCCACCCTGAGCGGCGGTTCCTACGAGCAGTACTTC
TRBV2	-	TRBD2	TRBJ2-3	CASRLRLAGGDTQYF	TGTGCCAGCAGGTTAAGACTAGCGGGTGGAGATACGCAGTATTTT
TRBV15	-	TRBD2	TRBJ2-3	CATREAAGADTQYF	TGTGCCACCAGGGAGGCGGCGGGGGCAGATACGCAGTATTTT
TRBV28	-	-	TRBJ2-7	CASSPPPTYEQYF	TGTGCCAGCAGTCCGCCTCCGACCTACGAGCAGTACTTC
TRBV13	-	TRBD1	TRBJ1-2	CASSLRGPINYGYTF	TGTGCCAGCAGCCTAAGGGGGCCGATTAACTATGGCTACACCTTC
TRBV6-6	once	TRBD2	TRBJ2-5	CASSRLAGRQETQYF	TGTGCCAGCAGTCGACTAGCGGGTAGACAAGAGACCCAGTACTTC
TRBV27	-	TRBD2	TRBJ2-7	CASTPRGGGALTYEQYF	TGTGCCAGCACCCCTCGGGGGGGAGGGGCGTTAACCTACGAGCAGTACTTC
TRBV9	-	-	TRBJ2-2	CASSPSGGSGTGELFF	TGTGCCAGCAGCCCCAGTGGGGGTTCCGGTACCGGGGAGCTGTTTTTT
TRBV5-1	-	-	TRBJ2-7	CASSLGSSYEQYF	TGCGCCAGCAGCTTGGGATCCTCCTACGAGCAGTACTTC
TRBV5-1	-	TRBD2	TRBJ2-7	CASSLEPAGNYEQYF	TGCGCCAGCAGCTTGGAACCAGCGGGGAACTACGAGCAGTACTTC
TRBV19	-	-	TRBJ2-7	CASSDIGISGYSYEQYF	TGTGCCAGTAGCGACATAGGAATAAGCGGGTACTCCTACGAGCAGTACTTC
TRBV29-1	-	-	TRBJ1-1	CSVVPRVGTEAFF	TGCAGCGTTGTTCCCAGGGTGGGCACTGAAGCTTTCTTT
TRBV27	-	TRBD1	TRBJ2-3	CASSLLWTGGRTDTQYF	TGTGCCAGCAGTTTACTATGGACAGGGGGGAGGACAGATACGCAGTATTTT
TRBV6-6	-	-	TRBJ1-3	CASKDHSGNTIYF	TGTGCCAGCAAAGACCACTCTGGAAACACCATATATTTT
TRBV7-6	-	-	TRBJ1-1	CASSLAQGEAFF	TGTGCCAGCAGCTTAGCCCAGGGCGAAGCTTTCTTT
TRBV14	-	-	TRBJ2-7	CASSQGLGQYF	TGTGCCAGCAGTCAGGGGCTTGGGCAGTACTTC
TRBV7-8	-	TRBD2	TRBJ2-7	CASSLPIWREGLNEQYF	TGTGCCAGCAGCTTGCCCATTTGGCGGGAGGGCCTGAACGAGCAGTACTTC
TRBV10-2	-	-	TRBJ2-7	CASGEGSTYEQYF	TGCGCCAGCGGGGAAGGAAGTACCTACGAGCAGTACTTC
TRBV7-9	-	-	TRBJ2-5	CASSAASRGREETQYF	TGTGCCAGCAGCGCAGCATCCAGGGGACGCGAAGAGACCCAGTACTTC
TRBV7-9	-	-	TRBJ2-7	CASNPDRQEQYF	TGTGCCAGCAACCCCGATCGCCAAGAGCAGTACTTC
TRBV5-6	few	-	TRBJ1-1	CASCSTEAFF	TGTGCCAGCTGCAGCACTGAAGCTTTCTTT
TRBV21-1	-	-	TRBJ2-7	CASSKGDRGYEQYF	TGTGCCAGCAGCAAAGGGGACAGGGGGTACGAGCAGTACTTC
TRBV27	-	-	TRBJ1-1	CASSLYKGNTEAFF	TGTGCCAGCAGTTTATATAAGGGGAACACTGAAGCTTTCTTT
TRBV7-9	-	-	TRBJ2-7	CASSDGSPYEQYF	TGTGCCAGCAGCGACGGGTCACCCTACGAGCAGTACTTC
TRBV13	-	-	TRBJ2-7	CASSGTPEFQQYF	TGTGCCAGCAGCGGGACACCTGAGTTTCAGCAGTACTTC
TRBV9	-	TRBD1	TRBJ2-1	CASSPSGQGVSYNEQFF	TGTGCCAGCAGCCCGTCTGGACAGGGAGTTTCCTACAATGAGCAGTTCTTC
TRBV7-9	once	TRBD1	TRBJ2-5	CASSFRDRARLTQYF	TGTGCCAGCAGCTTCAGGGACAGAGCTCGTCTGACCCAGTACTTC
TRBV10-3	-	-	TRBJ1-4	CAISEFRATNEKLFF	TGTGCCATCAGTGAGTTCAGGGCAACTAATGAAAAACTGTTTTTT
TRBV9	-	-	TRBJ2-5	CASSVGDVIAPETQYF	TGTGCCAGCAGCGTGGGGGACGTAATCGCCCCAGAGACCCAGTACTTC
TRBV27	-	TRBD2	TRBJ2-5	CASSSKTSGTETQYF	TGTGCCAGCAGTTCCAAGACTAGCGGGACAGAGACCCAGTACTTC
TRBV28	-	TRBD2	TRBJ2-3	CASDIAGGSTDTQYF	TGTGCCAGTGACATAGCGGGAGGTAGCACAGATACGCAGTATTTT
TRBV7-6	-	-	TRBJ2-6	CASSSAQGTVDSGANVLTF	TGTGCCAGCAGCTCCGCTCAAGGGACGGTTGACTCTGGGGCCAACGTCCTGACTTTC
TRBV28	-	-	TRBJ1-5	CASSQLVGRVRQPQHF	TGTGCCAGCAGTCAGCTCGTGGGCAGGGTGAGACAGCCCCAGCATTTT
TRBV5-6	-	-	TRBJ2-3	CASSPTSGARLGTDTQYF	TGTGCCAGCAGCCCAACCAGCGGAGCAAGGCTCGGGACAGATACGCAGTATTTT
TRBV29-1	-	-	TRBJ2-1	CSVYRQAHEQFF	TGCAGCGTCTACCGACAGGCCCATGAGCAGTTCTTC
TRBV7-9	-	-	TRBJ2-5	CASSLVVLGLWETQYF	TGTGCCAGCAGCTTAGTTGTGCTGGGGTTATGGGAGACCCAGTACTTC
TRBV6-1	-	-	TRBJ2-1	CASSEPRVLGGSLGCFF	TGTGCCAGCAGTGAACCCAGGGTCTTAGGAGGGTCCTTGGGTTGTTTCTTC
TRBV6-1	-	-	TRBJ2-6	CAQRPSGANVLTF	TGTGCCCAAAGGCCCTCTGGGGCCAACGTCCTGACTTTC
TRBV9	-	-	TRBJ1-2	CASTSGGAANYGYTF	TGTGCCAGCACCTCAGGAGGGGCGGCTAACTATGGCTACACCTTC
TRBV30	once	-	TRBJ2-5	CACDSIQETQYF	TGTGCCTGTGACAGCATCCAAGAGACCCAGTACTTC
TRBV25-1	-	TRBD1	TRBJ2-1	CASSENTPGTGDNEQFF	TGTGCCAGCAGTGAGAATACCCCCGGGACAGGGGACAATGAGCAGTTCTTC
TRBV7-9	-	-	TRBJ1-3	CASSFPGSGNTIYF	TGTGCCAGCAGCTTCCCCGGGAGCGGAAACACCATATATTTT
TRBV28	-	-	TRBJ2-7	CATSRADHYEQYF	TGTGCCACCTCCCGGGCCGACCACTACGAGCAGTACTTC
TRBV27	-	-	TRBJ1-3	CASSSRGYSGNTIYF	TGTGCCAGCAGTTCTAGGGGATACTCTGGAAACACCATATATTTT
TRBV7-6	-	-	TRBJ2-1	CASSLVVSTTYNEQFF	TGTGCCAGCAGCTTAGTAGTATCCACCACCTACAATGAGCAGTTCTTC
TRBV7-3	-	TRBD1	TRBJ1-5	CASSPKGTGGLNQPQHF	TGTGCCAGCAGCCCCAAGGGGACAGGGGGCTTAAATCAGCCCCAGCATTTT
TRBV28	-	-	TRBJ1-5	CASSFRGPQPQHF	TGTGCCAGCAGTTTCCGGGGCCCTCAGCCCCAGCATTTT